This TCR beta chain was identified in a study of shared clonotypes between healthy human individuals. About the study: The study enrolled two women and three men aged 18 to 49. Each donor contributed plates that comprised three CD4 naive, three CD4 memory, two CD8 naive and one CD8 memory.

This clone was detected only once. In the authors' workflow: ImmunoSEQ sequences covered only the junction and lacked quality scores; filtering therefore differed. The repertoire was sequenced with immunoSEQ multiplex PCR; TCRdb's copy has only in-frame clones and lacks some. V and J calls and clone size are those listed in that table; D and trimming were worked out from the DNA. The data show around 2,000,000 clones, with about 95% seen just once and under 1.5% held by the top ten. Naive CD8 populations comprised CD45RO-negative cells positively selected for CCR7, excluding terminally differentiated effector memory CD45RA+ cells. None of the donors, who were healthy HIV-negative adults, had recently had acute infections or vaccinations. With 3 bases clipped from V and 1 base from J, the junction kept 5 bases outside the gene matches. Per the germline V gene, CDR1 is SGHRS and CDR2 is YFSETQ. CDR3 length: 15 residues.

Sequencing used naive CD8+ T cells sorted from blood. The genes are TRBV5-1 and TRBJ2-5; 8 nucleotides match TRBD2. The sequence came from a young man in good health. CDR3 sequence reads: CASSYLGGAQETQYF. In nucleotides, the CDR3 is TGCGCCAGCAGCTACCTCGGGGGGGCCCAAGAGACCCAGTACTTC.